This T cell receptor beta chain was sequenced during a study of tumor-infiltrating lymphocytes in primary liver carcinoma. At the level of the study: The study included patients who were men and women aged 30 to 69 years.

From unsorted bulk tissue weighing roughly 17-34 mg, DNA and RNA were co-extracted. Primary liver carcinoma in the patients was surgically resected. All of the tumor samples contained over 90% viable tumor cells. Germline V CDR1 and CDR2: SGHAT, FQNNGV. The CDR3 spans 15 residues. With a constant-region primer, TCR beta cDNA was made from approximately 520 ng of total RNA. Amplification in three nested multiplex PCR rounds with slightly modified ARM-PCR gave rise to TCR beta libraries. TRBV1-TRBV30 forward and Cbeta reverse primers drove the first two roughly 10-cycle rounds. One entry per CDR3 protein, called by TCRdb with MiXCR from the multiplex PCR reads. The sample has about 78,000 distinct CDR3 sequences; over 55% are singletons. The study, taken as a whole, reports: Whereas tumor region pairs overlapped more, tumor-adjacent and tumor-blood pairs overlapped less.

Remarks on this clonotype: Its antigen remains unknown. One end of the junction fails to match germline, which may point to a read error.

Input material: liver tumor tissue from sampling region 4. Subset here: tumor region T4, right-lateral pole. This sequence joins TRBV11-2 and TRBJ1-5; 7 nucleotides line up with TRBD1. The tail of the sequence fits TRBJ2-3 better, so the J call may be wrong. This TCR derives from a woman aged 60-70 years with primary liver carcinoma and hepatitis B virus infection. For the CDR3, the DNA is TGTGCCAACAGCATAGAAGCAGGGGGTACTCAGCCCCAGTATTTT. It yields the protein CANSIEAGGTQPQYF.